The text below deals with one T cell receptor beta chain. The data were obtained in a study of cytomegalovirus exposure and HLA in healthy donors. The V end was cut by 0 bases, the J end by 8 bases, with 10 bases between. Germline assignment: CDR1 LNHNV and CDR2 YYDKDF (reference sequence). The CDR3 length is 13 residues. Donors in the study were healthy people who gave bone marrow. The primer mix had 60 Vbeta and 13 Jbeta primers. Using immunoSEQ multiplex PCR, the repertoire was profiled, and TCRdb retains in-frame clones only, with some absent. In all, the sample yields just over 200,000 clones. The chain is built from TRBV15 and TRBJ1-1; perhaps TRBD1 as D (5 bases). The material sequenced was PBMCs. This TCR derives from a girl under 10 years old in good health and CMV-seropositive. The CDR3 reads CATSRDPGVEAFF. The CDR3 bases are TGTGCCACCAGCAGAGATCCGGGGGTAGAAGCTTTCTTT.